Below, 5 T cell receptor beta chains from the same sample are listed, as sequenced in a study of T cells after yellow fever vaccination. Using its own MiXCR run on the 5' RACE reads, TCRdb lists one record per CDR3 protein. The repertoire holds under 600,000 distinct CDR3 sequences, with 21% as singletons. The sequences come from PBMCs, collected approximately 22 days after the first yellow fever vaccination. Receptors were obtained from a man aged 18 to 29 who received the YFV17D yellow fever vaccine.

This clonotype was seen many times. One junction end does not reproduce the germline sequence, and a read error may be involved. This rearrangement joins TRBV19 to TRBJ2-1; maybe TRBD2 (5 bases). This CDR3 is built from 13 residues. Germline CDR1 and CDR2: LNHDA and SQIVND (reference sequence). CDR3 DNA: TGTGCCAGTAGTATCGCTAGCTACAGTGAGCAGTTCTTC. Protein sequence: CASSIASYSEQFF.

This clonotype was detected a few times. This chain joins TRBV27 and TRBJ2-7; D assignment may be TRBD1 or TRBD2 (5 bases each). The germline V gene encodes CDR1 MNHEY and CDR2 SMNVEV (reference sequence). Deletions cut 2 bases from V and 3 bases from J, with 11 bases between. CDR3 length equals 14 residues. CDR3 protein: CASSLKAGSYEQYV. The CDR3 DNA follows: TGTGCCAGCAGTTTAAAGGCAGGGAGCTACGAGCAGTACGTC.

This clonotype has only a few counts. The J gene is TRBJ1-2, the V gene TRBV19; D call uncertain. The germline V gene has CDR1 LNHDA and CDR2 SQIVND (reference sequence). CDR3 length: 16 amino acids. The V gene lost 7 bases and the J gene lost 4 bases, with 22 bases spanning the gap. The DNA of the CDR3 is TGTGCCAGTATCAGTACGGGAGGAAGAGGGATCTATGGCTACACCTTC. It encodes CASISTGGRGIYGYTF.

This clonotype was recorded a few times. The chain carries TRBV7-2 and TRBJ2-3; D possibly corresponds to TRBD2 (5 bases). The V gene lost 5 bases and the J gene lost 8 bases, with 14 bases spanning the gap. The CDR3 consists of 13 residues. CDR1 is SGHTA, CDR2 FQGNSA, per germline. CDR3 loop: CASSENARGTQYF. CDR3 DNA sequence: TGTGCCAGCAGCGAGAATGCACGGGGTACGCAGTATTTT.

This clonotype was detected a few times. The chain couples TRBV4-1 to TRBJ2-7, with no clear D. Trimming took off 1 base at V and 2 bases at J, with 9 bases between the two ends. Germline loops: CDR1 MGHRA, CDR2 YSYEKL. The CDR3 runs 14 residues. The chain's CDR3 is CASSQVHGTYEQYF. CDR3 nucleotides: TGCGCCAGCAGCCAAGTCCACGGCACCTACGAGCAGTACTTC.